Presented here are 7 T cell receptor beta chains from one specimen sequenced in a study of early T cells in non-severe SARS-CoV-2 infection. Via MiXCR, TCRdb re-called the 5' RACE reads, giving one row per CDR3 protein. The table includes about 60,000 distinct CDR3 sequences, 5.5% to 6.5% detected once. Sequencing was carried out using whole blood. These receptors were taken from an adult who was a healthcare worker with PCR-confirmed SARS-CoV-2 infection or an uninfected control (not recorded which).

In its sample, this clonotype was seen a few times. The rearrangement links TRBV7-2 to TRBJ2-7, with D uncertain. CDR3 length: 14 residues. The V gene lost 3 bases and the J gene lost 1 base, with 10 bases spanning the gap. Per the germline V gene, CDR1 is SGHTA and CDR2 is FQGNSA. As DNA, the CDR3 is TGTGCCAGCAGCTTCTTGGGCTATTCCTACGAGCAGTACTTC. Translating gives CASSFLGYSYEQYF. Full variable domain (outside the CDR3, taken from reference TRBV7-2 and TRBJ2-7): GAGVSQSPSNKVTEKGKDVELRCDPISGHTALYWYRQSLGQGLEFLIYFQGNSAPDKSGLPSDRFSAERTGGSVSTLTIQRTQQEDSAVYLCASSFLGYSYEQYFGPGTRLTVT.

This clonotype came up a few times. This sequence joins TRBV7-2 and TRBJ1-5; D not certain. V lost 3 bases to trimming and J lost 2 bases, with 11 bases between them. CDR3 length: 15 residues. Germline-derived CDR1 and CDR2 are SGHTA and FQGNSA. CDR3 in amino acids: CASSLGDLGNQPQHF. The CDR3 DNA sequence: TGTGCCAGCAGCTTGGGTGACTTGGGCAATCAGCCCCAGCATTTT.

V is TRBV28 and J is TRBJ2-1; 7 nucleotides match TRBD1. Germline V gives CDR1 MDHEN, CDR2 SYDVKM. J was trimmed by 8 bases and V by 3 bases; bases with no gene match: 13. The CDR3 runs to 16 residues. As DNA, the CDR3 is TGTGCCAGCAGTTTGAAGGGGGCAGGGGTCATGCATGAGCAGTTCTTC. Amino acid sequence: CASSLKGAGVMHEQFF. Looking up the rest from reference TRBV28 and TRBJ2-1 gives the full variable domain: DVKVTQSSRYLVKRTGEKVFLECVQDMDHENMFWYRQDPGLGLRLIYFSYDVKMKEKGDIPEGYSVSREKKERFSLILESASTNQTSMYLCASSLKGAGVMHEQFFGPGTRLTVL.

There are many counts of this clonotype. The chain carries TRBV20-1 and TRBJ1-1; D is undetermined. V was shortened by 0 bases and J by 0 bases, with 5 bases between the two germline ends. Germline V lookup: CDR1 DFQATT, CDR2 SNEGSKA (reference sequence). The CDR3 is made up of 13 amino acids. The CDR3 DNA follows: TGCAGTGCTAGAGATTTGGTGAACACTGAAGCTTTCTTT. It yields the protein CSARDLVNTEAFF.

This clonotype was seen repeatedly, ten times or more. The chain links TRBV15 to TRBJ1-4; D is perhaps TRBD1 (5 bases). V was shortened by 5 bases and J by 8 bases, with 15 bases between the two germline ends. Germline V lookup: CDR1 LNHNV, CDR2 YYDKDF (reference sequence). The CDR3 has 14 amino acids. This CDR3 reads CATSDGGNEEKLFF. The CDR3 DNA sequence: TGTGCCACCAGCGACGGGGGTAATGAGGAAAAACTGTTTTTT. The whole variable domain, remainder taken from reference TRBV15 and TRBJ1-4, is DAMVIQNPRYQVTQFGKPVTLSCSQTLNHNVMYWYQQKSSQAPKLLFHYYDKDFNNEADTPDNFQSRRPNTSFCFLDIRSPGLGDTAMYLCATSDGGNEEKLFFGSGTQLSVL.

This clonotype was picked up many times. V gene TRBV7-8 combines with J gene TRBJ1-3; no definite D call. This CDR3 has 15 amino acids. Trimming removed 1 base at V and 4 bases at J, with 11 bases between. Germline CDR1 reads SGHVS; CDR2 reads FQNEAQ. For the CDR3, the DNA is TGTGCCAGCAGCTTAGGTCCAGCAAGGGGAAACACCATATATTTT. This sequence encodes CASSLGPARGNTIYF.

This clonotype was seen more than once but under ten times. The chain has TRBV6-2 or TRBV6-3 and TRBJ1-2; D is unclear. CDR3 length: 15 residues. The germline V and J ends were trimmed by 4 bases and 7 bases, with 19 bases remaining between them. Germline V lookup: CDR1 MNHEY, CDR2 SVGEGT. The CDR3 loop reads CASSSASQPAGGYTF. CDR3 DNA: TGTGCCAGCAGTTCCGCCTCTCAACCTGCGGGTGGCTACACCTTC.